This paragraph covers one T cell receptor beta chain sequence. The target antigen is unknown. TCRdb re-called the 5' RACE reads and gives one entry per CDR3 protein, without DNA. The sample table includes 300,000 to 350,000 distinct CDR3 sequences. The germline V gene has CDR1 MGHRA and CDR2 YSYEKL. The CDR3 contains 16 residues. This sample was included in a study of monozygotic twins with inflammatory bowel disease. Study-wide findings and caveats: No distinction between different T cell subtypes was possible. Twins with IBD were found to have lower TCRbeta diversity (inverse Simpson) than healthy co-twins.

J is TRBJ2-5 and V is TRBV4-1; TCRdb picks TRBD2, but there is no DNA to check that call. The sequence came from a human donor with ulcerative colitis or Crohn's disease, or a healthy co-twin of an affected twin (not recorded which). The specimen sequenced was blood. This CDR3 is CASSQPSGTSSQTQYF.